This T cell receptor (beta chain) was sequenced for a study of T cell responses to AZD1222 COVID-19 vaccine. Study background: Analysis merged second doses at about 4 or about 12 weeks. Study conclusions and caveats: Clonal diversity was possibly underestimated, and white British individuals and females predominated among donors.

Clones were sequenced by immunoSEQ multiplex PCR, and TCRdb holds only the in-frame ones, with some missing. Of about 120,000 clones listed, 90% to 95% were seen once; the top ten hold approximately 3.1%. This CDR3 is 13 amino acids long. The V gene lost 0 bases and the J gene lost 10 bases, with 10 bases spanning the gap. CDR1 is LGHNA and CDR2 is YNFKEQ in the germline V gene. To note about this clone: What it binds is not known.

This sequence was found in an adult in good health. V is TRBV4-2 and J is TRBJ2-1; D is uncertain. The material sequenced was peripheral blood, taken on day 0 of AZD1222 vaccination. DNA for the CDR3: TGTGCCAGCAGCCAAGACCCCTCTGGGGAGCAGTTCTTC. Amino acid sequence: CASSQDPSGEQFF.